This TCR beta chain was sequenced for a study of blood T cell repertoires in COVID-19. For the study at large: From the United States, Italy and Spain came samples of acute and convalescent COVID-19. T cells, B-cell-depleted T cells, or PBMCs provided the cDNA or gDNA that served as material.

As processed by the authors: Nucleated cell counts were estimated from reference gene primer amplification. The repertoire was sequenced with immunoSEQ multiplex PCR; TCRdb's copy has only in-frame clones and lacks some. V and J calls plus clone size are reproduced from that table; the DNA served to infer D and trimming. The sample has 150,000 to 200,000 clones, under 80% seen once. This CDR3 has 15 residues. Germline V CDR1 and CDR2: MNHEY, SMNVEV (reference sequence). The J segment lost 3 bases and the V segment lost 6 bases, leaving 7 bases of the junction unmatched. What was sequenced was peripheral blood. The genes are TRBV27 and TRBJ2-7; TRBD2 matches 11 bases. The TCR originated in a man in his sixties or seventies with acute or convalescent COVID-19. For the CDR3, the DNA is TGTGCCAGCAGACAGACTAGCGGGATAAACTACGAGCAGTACTTC. It yields the protein CASRQTSGINYEQYF.